Listed below are T cell receptor beta chains from one sample, sequenced in a study of blood T cell repertoires in COVID-19. The table came from immunoSEQ multiplex PCR; TCRdb's copy has only in-frame clones and leaves some out. The data contain some 490,000 clones, approximately 86% of them singletons. Material for sequencing was PBMCs or T cells enriched from blood (not recorded which). These receptors all stem from a woman aged 55-69 years who had recovered from COVID-19. Each CDR3 is given with its conserved first and last residue. The D gene is left open where the match is weak. Expanded clones get a size class; other rows say once, few or many, or leave the size out.

j_call d_call clone_size v_call cdr3_nt cdr3_aa
TRBJ2-7 - few TRBV6-5 TGTGCCAGCAGTTACGGGGCAGCCTACGAGCAGTACTTC CASSYGAAYEQYF
TRBJ1-6 TRBD1 - TRBV27 TGTGCCAGCAGTTCAAGGAGGGACAGGGCCTCGAATTCACCCCTCCACTTT CASSSRRDRASNSPLHF
TRBJ2-7 - - TRBV6-5 TGTGCCAGCAGTTACTCTACAGTTGGCTACGAGCAGTACTTC CASSYSTVGYEQYF
TRBJ2-2 - - TRBV24-1 TGTGCCACCAGTGAGGCATCCAACACCGGGGAGCTGTTTTTT CATSEASNTGELFF
TRBJ1-1 TRBD1 few TRBV6-5 TGTGCCAGCAGTTACAACAGGGGCACTGAAGCTTTCTTT CASSYNRGTEAFF
TRBJ1-5 - - TRBV6-5 TGTGCCAGCAGTTACACGACAGATAGCAATCAGCCCCAGCATTTT CASSYTTDSNQPQHF
TRBJ1-2 TRBD1 - TRBV18 TGTGCCAGCTCACCGGGACAGCACTATGGCTACACCTTC CASSPGQHYGYTF
TRBJ2-4 TRBD2 - TRBV5-8 TGTGCCAGCAGCCCTGGGACTAGCGGGGGCCAGAGGGACATTCAGTACTTC CASSPGTSGGQRDIQYF
TRBJ1-2 - - TRBV18 TGTGCCAGCTCAGCTCAGGGCAACTATGGCTACACCTTC CASSAQGNYGYTF
TRBJ1-2 - - TRBV11-2 TGTGCCAGCAGCTTAGTGGGGAGTCCTAACTATGGCTACACCTTC CASSLVGSPNYGYTF
TRBJ1-5 TRBD1 - TRBV10-2 TGCGCCAGCAGTGAGCAGGGACAGTCGCATCAGCCCCAGCATTTT CASSEQGQSHQPQHF